Listed here are 10 T cell receptor beta chains from one sample, sequenced in a study of memory CD4+ T cells and cytomegalovirus serostatus. Some clones are missing from TCRdb's copy, which holds only in-frame ones; the method was immunoSEQ multiplex PCR. The sample records 50,000 to 65,000 clones, roughly four fifths being singletons. Single viable CD3+CD4+CD8-CD45RO+ cells were sorted as the memory CD4+ T cells. Sequenced input: memory CD4+ T cells from blood. These receptors originate from an adult in good health and CMV-seronegative.

There are a few counts of this clone. The genes are TRBV5-1 and TRBJ1-1, with a tentative D call TRBD1 (5 bases). CDR3 length: 14 amino acids. The germline V gene has CDR1 SGHRS and CDR2 YFSETQ. Trimming left V 5 bases short and J 1 base short, with 12 bases between. The CDR3 nucleotides read TGCGCCAGCAGACGCGGGACCCAGAACACTGAAGCTTTCTTT. It codes for CASRRGTQNTEAFF.

This clone appeared a few times. The chain has TRBV18 and TRBJ1-1, with a tentative D call TRBD1 (6 bases). CDR1 is KGHSH, CDR2 LQKENI, per germline. V was shortened by 4 bases and J by 0 bases, with 18 bases between the two germline ends. The CDR3 contains 17 residues. Here the CDR3 reads CASSRVPGHRMNTEAFF. CDR3 in DNA: TGTGCCAGCTCACGCGTCCCGGGACACAGGATGAACACTGAAGCTTTCTTT.

For the CDR3, the DNA is TGCGCCAGCAGCTTGTTCGGGACCGCGGTTGAAAAACTGTTTTTT. This encodes CASSLFGTAVEKLFF. The V gene is TRBV5-1, the J gene TRBJ1-4, with D possibly matching TRBD1 (5 bases). Germline CDR1 is SGHRS and CDR2 is YFSETQ. Trimming stripped 1 base from V and 7 bases from J, with 14 bases between. The CDR3 loop spans 15 amino acids.

The CDR3 loop reads CASSENSYEQYF. In DNA form, the CDR3 reads TGTGCCAGCAGCGAAAACAGCTACGAGCAGTACTTC. The chain uses TRBV2 and TRBJ2-7, with D unclear. From germline, CDR1 is SNHLY and CDR2 FYNNEI. CDR3 length: 12 residues. The V end was cut by 6 bases, the J end by 3 bases, with 9 bases between.

The genes are TRBV10-3 and TRBJ2-7, with D perhaps being TRBD1 or TRBD2 (6 bases each). Germline loops: CDR1 ENHRY, CDR2 SYGVKD. The V end lost 2 bases, the J end lost 4 bases, and 18 bases lay between the germline ends. CDR3 length: 16 amino acids. The CDR3 DNA reads as TGTGCCATCAGTGAGATTCGGGTGAGAGGGGGGTACGAGCAGTACTTC. Translating gives CAISEIRVRGGYEQYF.

The genes are TRBV2 and TRBJ2-1, with 9 bases that match TRBD2. The junction had 15 bases not matched to a gene; V was cut back by 10 bases and J by 2 bases. CDR1 is SNHLY, CDR2 FYNNEI, per germline. The CDR3 contains 17 residues. The CDR3 here is CATKKTSGADTYNEQFF. The CDR3 DNA follows: TGTGCCACTAAGAAGACTAGCGGTGCGGATACCTACAATGAGCAGTTCTTC. The whole variable domain, remainder taken from reference TRBV2 and TRBJ2-1, is EPEVTQTPSHQVTQMGQEVILRCVPISNHLYFYWYRQILGQKVEFLVSFYNNEISEKSEIFDDQFSVERPDGSNFTLKIRSTKLEDSAMYFCATKKTSGADTYNEQFFGPGTRLTVL.

J is TRBJ1-6 and V is TRBV30, with D possibly matching TRBD1 (5 bases). Trimming cost V 8 bases and J 1 base, with 12 bases left between them. This CDR3 contains 14 residues. Germline V lookup: CDR1 GTSNPN, CDR2 SVGIG (reference sequence). CDR3 amino acids: CARGGPSYNSPLHF. In nucleotides, the CDR3 is TGTGCCCGGGGCGGTCCATCCTATAATTCACCCCTCCACTTT.

V gene TRBV30 combines with J gene TRBJ2-7; 9 bases line up with TRBD1. Germline-derived CDR1 and CDR2 are GTSNPN and SVGIG (reference sequence). The CDR3 covers 15 residues. With V trimmed by 4 bases and J by 7 bases, 14 bases remained unmatched. CDR3 sequence: CAWIPPGQGRGEQYF. CDR3 in DNA: TGTGCCTGGATCCCCCCGGGACAGGGTAGGGGTGAGCAGTACTTC.

The gene calls are TRBV18 and TRBJ2-2; D gene ambiguous. The V end lost 2 bases, the J end lost 6 bases, and 7 bases lay between the germline ends. This CDR3 is 13 amino acids long. CDR1 KGHSH and CDR2 LQKENI come from the germline V gene. This chain's CDR3 is CASSPTTSGELFF. CDR3 sequence (DNA): TGTGCCAGCTCACCAACGACTTCCGGGGAGCTGTTTTTT.

This sequence joins TRBV7-3 and TRBJ2-1; 10 bases are shared with TRBD2. This CDR3 spans 14 amino acids. Looked up from germline, CDR1 is SGHTA and CDR2 is FQGTGA. V trimming: 6 bases; J trimming: 7 bases; junction bases outside the gene matches: 6. The CDR3 loop is CASRASGRGNEQFF. CDR3 coding DNA: TGTGCCAGCAGGGCTAGCGGGAGAGGAAATGAGCAGTTCTTC. Full variable domain (outside the CDR3, taken from reference TRBV7-3 and TRBJ2-1): GAGVSQTPSNKVTEKGKYVELRCDPISGHTALYWYRQSLGQGPEFLIYFQGTGAADDSGLPNDRFFAVRPEGSVSTLKIQRTERGDSAVYLCASRASGRGNEQFFGPGTRLTVL.